This T cell receptor (beta chain) was documented in a study of T cell repertoires in cytomegalovirus infection. The germline V gene encodes CDR1 KGHDR and CDR2 SFDVKD. The CDR3 has 14 amino acids. After removal of 12 bases from V and 6 bases from J, the junction contained 16 bases not matched to a gene. TCRdb processed the reads anew with MiXCR; each CDR3 protein has one entry. The sample carries a few hundred thousand distinct CDR3 sequences, approximately 25% recorded once. This clonotype was seen a few times. Sequenced sample: PBMCs. The chain joins TRBV24-1 to TRBJ2-7; 7 nucleotides align to TRBD2. The receptor was derived from a human donor in good health (CMV status not recorded). Some clones in this sample may be carry-over from other donors' samples. This CDR3 reads CAGRGPRLGREQYV. DNA of the CDR3: TGTGCCGGGAGGGGCCCCCGCCTGGGGCGCGAGCAGTACGTC.